The 12 T cell receptor beta chains below come from one sample, sequenced in a study of T cell responses to AZD1222 COVID-19 vaccine. Sequencing used immunoSEQ multiplex PCR; TCRdb keeps in-frame clones, though not all of them. The top ten hold 4.5% to 6% of the sample, which has 150,000 to 180,000 clones, roughly 90% seen once. Sequenced here: peripheral blood, sampled on day 0 of MenACWY control vaccination. The receptors shown here come from an adult in good health.

This clone showed up just once. The chain joins TRBV5-1 to TRBJ2-1; 10 positions match TRBD1. This CDR3 spans 15 amino acids. With V trimmed by 9 bases and J by 1 base, 7 bases remained unmatched. CDR1 and CDR2 (germline): SGHRS, YFSETQ. CDR3 in amino acids: CATMGTGESYNEQFF. The DNA for the CDR3 is TGCGCCACCATGGGGACAGGGGAATCCTACAATGAGCAGTTCTTC. Complete variable domain (other parts from reference TRBV5-1 and TRBJ2-1): KAGVTQTPRYLIKTRGQQVTLSCSPISGHRSVSWYQQTPGQGLQFLFEYFSETQRNKGNFPGRFSGRQFSNSRSEMNVSTLELGDSALYLCATMGTGESYNEQFFGPGTRLTVL.

CDR3 in DNA: TGTGCCAGCAGCTCTGCAAGGACCCTGGTAGTCACAGATACGCAGTATTTT. It specifies CASSSARTLVVTDTQYF. This chain links TRBV5-4 with TRBJ2-3; D is uncertain. This CDR3 contains 17 residues. Trimming cost V 3 bases and J 2 bases, with 19 bases left between them. The V gene's germline CDR1 is SGHNT and CDR2 YYREEE (reference sequence). Looking up the rest from reference TRBV5-4 and TRBJ2-3 gives the full variable domain: ETGVTQSPTHLIKTRGQQVTLRCSSQSGHNTVSWYQQALGQGPQFIFQYYREEENGRGNFPPRFSGLQFPNYSSELNVNALELDDSALYLCASSSARTLVVTDTQYFGPGTRLTVL.

The V call is TRBV28, the J call TRBJ1-2; TRBD1 matches 8 bases. The CDR3 runs 13 residues. CDR1 MDHEN and CDR2 SYDVKM come from the germline V gene. The V segment lost 7 bases and the J segment 6 bases; nucleotides outside the gene matches: 7. CDR3 sequence reads: CASKYQGADGYTF. The DNA of the CDR3 is TGTGCCAGCAAGTATCAGGGGGCAGATGGCTACACCTTC.

The chain links TRBV5-1 to TRBJ2-4; 7 bases map to TRBD1. V dropped 3 bases and J dropped 0; count of bases not matched to a gene: 6. Germline values: CDR1 SGHRS, CDR2 YFSETQ. The CDR3 consists of 16 residues. In nucleotides, the CDR3 is TGCGCCAGCAGCTCCGGGGACAGTCTAGCCAAAAACATTCAGTACTTC. Encoded protein: CASSSGDSLAKNIQYF. The complete variable domain, with remaining parts taken from reference TRBV5-1 and TRBJ2-4, reads KAGVTQTPRYLIKTRGQQVTLSCSPISGHRSVSWYQQTPGQGLQFLFEYFSETQRNKGNFPGRFSGRQFSNSRSEMNVSTLELGDSALYLCASSSGDSLAKNIQYFGAGTRLSVL.

The V gene is TRBV18, the J gene TRBJ1-3, with D perhaps TRBD1 (5 bases). The CDR3 has 14 amino acids. V was pared by 1 base and J by 4 bases, with 8 bases between. Germline V gives CDR1 KGHSH, CDR2 LQKENI. The CDR3 sequence: CASSPRTGGNTIYF. Here the CDR3 DNA reads TGTGCCAGCTCACCACGAACAGGCGGAAACACCATATATTTT.

This chain connects TRBV7-2 to TRBJ1-5; D not resolved. CDR1 SGHTA and CDR2 FQGNSA come from the germline V gene. V was clipped by 5 bases and J by 2 bases, with 7 bases between them. CDR3 length: 13 residues. The CDR3 bases are TGTGCCAGCAGCCCCAGCCGCAATCAGCCCCAGCATTTT. This encodes CASSPSRNQPQHF. The whole variable domain, remainder taken from reference TRBV7-2 and TRBJ1-5, is GAGVSQSPSNKVTEKGKDVELRCDPISGHTALYWYRQSLGQGLEFLIYFQGNSAPDKSGLPSDRFSAERTGGSVSTLTIQRTQQEDSAVYLCASSPSRNQPQHFGDGTRLSIL.

This chain uses TRBV28 with TRBJ1-4; D is undetermined. Germline values: CDR1 MDHEN, CDR2 SYDVKM. CDR3 size: 14 residues. Trimming took 6 bases from V and 0 from J, leaving 8 bases between them. CDR3 sequence (DNA): TGTGCCAGCAGCTCAATTACAACTAATGAAAAACTGTTTTTT. It yields the protein CASSSITTNEKLFF.

The chain employs TRBV12-3 or TRBV12-4 and TRBJ2-7; D is possibly TRBD1 (5 bases). The CDR3 spans 13 residues. The V end was cut by 2 bases, the J end by 2 bases, with 7 bases between. CDR3 region: CASSLTGPYEQYF. The DNA of the CDR3 is TGTGCCAGCAGTTTAACAGGCCCCTACGAGCAGTACTTC.

The chain employs TRBV6-5 and TRBJ1-5; D is undetermined. The V gene lost 7 bases and the J gene lost 1 base, with 8 bases spanning the gap. Germline assignment: CDR1 MNHEY and CDR2 SVGAGI. CDR3 length equals 13 residues. DNA of the CDR3: TGTGCCAGCAAGGCATCGAGCAATCAGCCCCAGCATTTT. Protein: CASKASSNQPQHF.

This clone has just one count. V is TRBV6-5 and J is TRBJ2-2; no clear D gene. CDR3 length equals 12 residues. CDR1 MNHEY and CDR2 SVGAGI come from the germline V gene. The germline V and J ends were trimmed by 2 bases and 6 bases, with 4 bases remaining between them. The CDR3 protein is CASSYAAGELFF. The CDR3 DNA sequence: TGTGCCAGCAGTTACGCAGCCGGGGAGCTGTTTTTT.

The chain joins TRBV19 to TRBJ2-3; D might be TRBD1 (5 bases). Germline-derived CDR1 and CDR2 are LNHDA and SQIVND (reference sequence). The CDR3 sequence is 15 residues long. The V and J ends lost 5 bases and 2 bases respectively, with 14 bases between them. The CDR3 region is CASSSPGHLTDTQYF. The CDR3 DNA follows: TGTGCCAGTAGTTCACCCGGACACCTCACAGATACGCAGTATTTT.

This clone was recorded once. This chain links TRBV4-3 with TRBJ2-7; D may be TRBD1 (6 bases). V was shortened by 1 base and J by 2 bases, with 15 bases between the two germline ends. Looked up from germline, CDR1 is LGHNA and CDR2 is YSLEER. The CDR3 runs 16 residues. This CDR3 is CASSQVSTGLTYEQYF. The CDR3 DNA follows: TGCGCCAGCAGCCAAGTATCGACAGGACTTACCTACGAGCAGTACTTC.